This passage covers 13 T cell receptor beta chains from one sample sequenced in a study of cytomegalovirus exposure and HLA in healthy donors. Method: immunoSEQ multiplex PCR; TCRdb's copy keeps in-frame clones and lacks some. The sample contains 65,000 to 90,000 clones, approximately 96% of which appear only once. Sequencing was done on a sample of PBMCs. These receptors were taken from a man younger than 30 in good health and CMV-seronegative.

V gene TRBV2 combines with J gene TRBJ1-2; the match to TRBD1 covers 7 bases. The CDR3 has 15 amino acids. The trim removed 4 bases at V and 8 bases at J, leaving 13 bases unmatched. Germline loops: CDR1 SNHLY, CDR2 FYNNEI. Written as DNA, the CDR3 is TGTGCCAGCAGTGTCCGACAGGGCGGTTCGGGGGGCTACACCTTC. Its protein is CASSVRQGGSGGYTF.

Here the CDR3 reads CAWSSDSHGGITEAFF. In nucleotides, the CDR3 is TGTGCCTGGAGTTCAGACAGCCATGGGGGGATAACTGAAGCTTTCTTT. J is TRBJ1-1 and V is TRBV30, with D possibly TRBD1 on 5 matching bases. Germline CDR1 GTSNPN, CDR2 SVGIG (reference sequence). V lost 2 bases, J lost 5 bases, and 21 bases lay in between. The CDR3 has 16 residues.

The chain is built from TRBV4-2 and TRBJ2-5, with D possibly matching TRBD2 (6 bases). V lost 4 bases and J lost 4, with 16 bases in between. Germline loops: CDR1 LGHNA, CDR2 YNFKEQ. The CDR3 extends over 15 amino acids. CDR3 region: CASSPRTGDLETQYF. The CDR3 DNA sequence: TGTGCCAGCAGCCCCCGAACGGGGGACTTAGAGACCCAGTACTTC.

The chain recombines TRBV19 with TRBJ2-6; TRBD1 aligns across 8 bases. CDR3 length: 18 amino acids. Per the germline V gene, CDR1 is LNHDA and CDR2 is SQIVND (reference sequence). V shed 5 bases, J shed 0 bases, and the junction held 9 bases outside the gene matches. CDR3 sequence: CASSVRDRTLSGANVLTF. The CDR3 nucleotides are TGTGCCAGTAGTGTCCGGGACAGGACCCTCTCTGGGGCCAACGTCCTGACTTTC.

The chain employs TRBV27 and TRBJ1-2; no clear D gene. Germline assignment: CDR1 MNHEY and CDR2 SMNVEV (reference sequence). Trimming stripped 5 bases from V and 3 bases from J, with 25 bases between. The CDR3 loop spans 18 amino acids. The DNA for the CDR3 is TGTGCCAGCAGTACATGGACTACAGCGAGCGGGTTCCACTATGGCTACACCTTC. Its protein product is CASSTWTTASGFHYGYTF.

The chain links TRBV5-5 to TRBJ1-1; the D is unclear. V lost 0 bases to trimming and J lost 2 bases, with 8 bases between them. In germline, CDR1 is SGHKS, CDR2 YYEKEE (reference sequence). The CDR3 covers 14 residues. The CDR3 sequence: CASSLASVNTEAFF. CDR3 nucleotide sequence: TGTGCCAGCAGCTTGGCGTCAGTTAACACTGAAGCTTTCTTT.

The rearrangement uses TRBV10-1 and TRBJ1-1; D is unclear. V gave up 2 bases and J gave up 0 bases, with 10 bases separating them. The CDR3 sequence is 15 residues long. Looked up from germline, CDR1 is WNHNN and CDR2 is SYGVQD (reference sequence). The CDR3 loop is CASSEVRELNTEAFF. The CDR3 bases are TGCGCCAGCAGTGAGGTGAGGGAGCTGAACACTGAAGCTTTCTTT.

This clone has only one observation. The V call is TRBV10-1, the J call TRBJ2-7; 9 bases fit TRBD1. The V and J ends lost 3 bases and 5 bases, in that order; junction bases with no gene match: 5. Germline loops: CDR1 WNHNN, CDR2 SYGVQD (reference sequence). CDR3 length: 14 amino acids. CDR3 coding DNA: TGCGCCAGCAGTGATAGAACAGGGGGCAACGAGCAGTACTTC. Amino acid sequence: CASSDRTGGNEQYF.

The rearrangement joins TRBV7-2 to TRBJ1-6; D is perhaps TRBD1 (6 bases). Deletions cut 2 bases from V and 8 bases from J, with 10 bases between. Germline loops: CDR1 SGHTA, CDR2 FQGNSA. The CDR3 length is 14 residues. CDR3 nucleotide sequence: TGTGCCAGCAGCTTAACAGGGCCCTATTCACCCCTCCACTTT. Translated: CASSLTGPYSPLHF.

The V and J genes are TRBV9 and TRBJ2-1; TRBD2 matches 7 bases. This CDR3 has 17 amino acids. The trim removed 0 bases at V and 0 bases at J, leaving 6 bases unmatched. In germline, CDR1 is SGDLS, CDR2 YYNGEE. The CDR3 region has the DNA TGTGCCAGCAGCGTAGTACTAGCGACTAGCTCCTACAATGAGCAGTTCTTC. It encodes CASSVVLATSSYNEQFF.

The chain is built from TRBV27 and TRBJ2-6; weak D call: TRBD1 (6 bases). V was shortened by 5 bases and J by 2 bases, with 13 bases between the two germline ends. CDR1 is MNHEY and CDR2 is SMNVEV in the germline V gene (reference sequence). This CDR3 comprises 16 residues. This CDR3 reads CASSATGTTGANVLTF. CDR3 nucleotides: TGTGCCAGCAGTGCTACCGGGACAACTGGGGCCAACGTCCTGACTTTC.

This chain connects TRBV19 to TRBJ1-2; D is unresolved. Deletions cut 1 base from V and 6 bases from J, with 12 bases between. This CDR3 is built from 14 residues. Germline CDR1 LNHDA, CDR2 SQIVND (reference sequence). CDR3 sequence: CASSIGQAQDGYTF. DNA of the CDR3: TGTGCCAGTAGTATAGGGCAGGCACAAGATGGCTACACCTTC.

J is TRBJ2-5 and V is TRBV7-3, with no clear D. CDR3 length: 13 amino acids. Germline V gene lookup returns CDR1 SGHTA and CDR2 FQGTGA. Trimming took off 5 bases at V and 5 bases at J, with 12 bases between the two ends. The CDR3 DNA reads TGTGCCAGCAGCCCGCGGTCTGGGGAGACCCAGTACTTC. It yields the protein CASSPRSGETQYF.